Listed here are 10 T cell receptor beta chains from one sample, sequenced in a study of CD8 T cells in Susac syndrome. Random-hexamer reverse transcription was applied to about 0.5 to 1 ug RNA. TCRdb fed the immunoSEQ multiplex PCR reads into MiXCR, producing one record per CDR3 protein. The data show over 350,000 distinct CDR3 sequences, around 83% seen once. Sequencing was carried out using CD8+ T cells from PBMCs. These receptors were collected from a human donor with multiple sclerosis.

The rearrangement links TRBV30 to TRBJ2-1; D tentatively reads TRBD1 or TRBD2 (6 bases each). The CDR3 extends over 15 amino acids. V was cut by 2 bases and J by 0 bases, with 11 bases left in between. Per the germline V gene, CDR1 is GTSNPN and CDR2 is SVGIG (reference sequence). The CDR3 is CAWSRGGSSYNEQFF. DNA of the CDR3: TGTGCCTGGAGTAGAGGGGGGAGCTCCTACAATGAGCAGTTCTTC.

The chain has TRBV5-1 and TRBJ2-5; 7 bases fit TRBD2. Germline assignment: CDR1 SGHRS and CDR2 YFSETQ. Unmatched junction bases numbered 6, after V lost 0 bases and J lost 1 base. The CDR3 runs to 16 residues. CDR3 residues: CASSLVAGEAQETQYF. CDR3 nucleotides: TGCGCCAGCAGCTTGGTGGCGGGAGAGGCCCAAGAGACCCAGTACTTC.

V usage is TRBV4-1 and J usage is TRBJ2-3; TRBD1 matches 7 bases. Germline CDR1 is MGHRA and CDR2 is YSYEKL. V trimming: 1 base; J trimming: 2 bases; junction bases outside the gene matches: 9. This CDR3 has 17 residues. The CDR3 bases are TGCGCCAGCAGCCAAGTCCACCGACAGGGACCCACAGATACGCAGTATTTT. It codes for CASSQVHRQGPTDTQYF.

The chain uses TRBV29-1 and TRBJ2-2, with no clear D. The CDR3 sequence is 12 residues long. Trimming shortened V by 4 bases and J by 5 bases, and 8 bases separated the two germline ends. Looked up from germline, CDR1 is SQVTM and CDR2 is ANQGSEA. The chain's CDR3 is CSVGLSTGELFF. The DNA for the CDR3 is TGCAGCGTTGGATTGAGTACCGGGGAGCTGTTTTTT.

The V call is TRBV5-6, the J call TRBJ2-1; 7 bases are shared with TRBD2. Germline V gene lookup returns CDR1 SGHDT and CDR2 YYEEEE. With V trimmed by 5 bases and J by 7 bases, 12 bases remained unmatched. This CDR3 spans 15 amino acids. CDR3 nucleotide sequence: TGTGCCAGCAGGCCTATGGGGGGAGGGCCGAATGAGCAGTTCTTC. This gives the protein CASRPMGGGPNEQFF.

V is TRBV10-3 and J is TRBJ1-2; a weak D match, TRBD1 (5 bases). Germline assignment: CDR1 ENHRY and CDR2 SYGVKD. The CDR3 runs 13 residues. Trimming pared 10 bases from V and 1 base from J, leaving 13 bases between. The CDR3 reads CATGDPLNYGYTF. CDR3 nucleotides: TGTGCCACCGGGGACCCCCTTAACTATGGCTACACCTTC.

The chain links TRBV6-5 to TRBJ2-7; the D gene is possibly TRBD1 (6 bases). V was shortened by 6 bases and J by 2 bases, with 14 bases between the two germline ends. Germline values: CDR1 MNHEY, CDR2 SVGAGI. The CDR3 contains 14 residues. The CDR3 is CASRTGMETYEQYF. In nucleotides, the CDR3 is TGTGCCAGCAGGACAGGTATGGAAACCTACGAGCAGTACTTC.

This clonotype was counted a few times. The rearrangement links TRBV29-1 to TRBJ2-7; tentatively, D is TRBD2 (6 bases). Germline-derived CDR1 and CDR2 are SQVTM and ANQGSEA. Trimming shortened V by 8 bases and J by 3 bases, and 11 bases separated the two germline ends. CDR3 length: 11 amino acids. CDR3 protein: CSIGGNYEQYF. Here the CDR3 DNA reads TGCAGCATTGGAGGGAACTACGAGCAGTACTTC.

The chain links TRBV25-1 to TRBJ2-1, with D possibly matching TRBD2 (5 bases). Germline lookup yields CDR1 MGHDK and CDR2 SYGVNS. The CDR3 is 16 residues long. V was cut by 7 bases and J by 5 bases, with 21 bases left in between. The CDR3 sequence is CASIGPSSGYNNEQFF. CDR3 DNA sequence: TGTGCCAGCATTGGCCCCTCCAGCGGCTATAACAATGAGCAGTTCTTC.

V gene TRBV6-5 combines with J gene TRBJ1-3; weak D call: TRBD1 (5 bases). The V end was cut by 5 bases, the J end by 2 bases, with 10 bases between. The CDR3 consists of 14 residues. CDR1 MNHEY and CDR2 SVGAGI come from the germline V gene. The CDR3: CASSLRTTGNTIYF. As DNA, the CDR3 is TGTGCCAGCAGTCTCAGGACAACTGGAAACACCATATATTTT.